This T cell receptor beta chain was recovered during a study of OX40 agonist ivuxolimab in advanced cancers. General notes on the study: The costimulatory receptor OX40 (CD134) was targeted by ivuxolimab, a fully human IgG2 agonistic monoclonal antibody. The paper covers the monotherapy dose-escalation part of the phase I ivuxolimab trial, which included N ≈ 50 patients. Among the roughly 50 dose-escalation patients, about 20 had hepatocellular carcinoma, roughly 15 melanoma, 9 renal cell carcinoma and 9 head and neck cancer. Peripheral TCRbeta sequencing aimed to test whether ivuxolimab altered TCR sequence diversity and caused clonal T-cell expansion. Three dose-escalation patients achieved partial responses, one with hepatocellular carcinoma and two with cutaneous melanoma. Patients were allowed to have had prior anti-PD-1, anti-PD-L1 or anti-CTLA-4 therapy, and roughly 40% of the dose-escalation patients had been treated with checkpoint inhibitors. Intravenous ivuxolimab was administered to patients every 2 weeks at six dose levels: 0.01, 0.1, 0.3, 1.5, 3 and 10 mg/kg. In the dose-escalation cohort, approximately 82% of patients were male, and the mean age was 60 years with a range of roughly 20 to 79. General conclusions and limits of the study: In partial responders in the 0.1-3.0 mg/kg groups, normalized peripheral clonal expansion was found to be among the lowest, especially among CD8+ T cells. At doses of 0.1 to 3.0 mg/kg, clonal expansion of both CD4+ and CD8+ blood T cells was observed from baseline to week 6. Low levels of normalized T-cell clonal expansion were also seen in some nonresponding patients. Which antigens the clonally expanded peripheral T cells were specific for was not determined. After ivuxolimab, CD8+ T cells had more expanded clones than CD4+ T cells on average.

Patients with autoimmune disease history or receiving systemic immunosuppression were excluded from the trial. Peripheral blood for TCR sequencing was collected from all dose cohorts at baseline, on cycle 4 day 1, and on cycle 7 day 1. Samples were obtained from an open-label, multicenter, first-in-human phase I dose-escalation trial of ivuxolimab. Adults with locally advanced or metastatic melanoma, renal cell carcinoma, hepatocellular carcinoma or head and neck squamous cell carcinoma were enrolled in the trial. Before TCR sequencing, CD4+ and CD8+ T cells were separately sorted from peripheral blood. Measured from the cysteine to the phenylalanine, the CDR3 is 13 residues long. CDR3 DNA is the only sequence kept; it has 39 bases, read in frame from the first base. CDR1 and CDR2 are read off the germline V gene as ENHRY and SYGVKD. Trimming removed 2 bases from V and 7 bases from J, leaving 9 bases between the germline ends.

To sequence the TCRbeta CDR3 region, genomic DNA was isolated from the sorted cells. The immunoSEQ Assay was used for sequencing of TCRbeta CDR3 regions. TCRdb retrieved this table from immuneACCESS and kept in-frame rearrangements only. Not all clones are present; in checked studies, unresolved V genes account for under half, and no reason is known for the remainder. The sample table records tens of thousands of clones; about 89% of these occur just once. Clones ranked in the top ten supply around 2.3% of the sample. In the case of this clone: What this receptor recognizes is not known. Within one base of it there is no much larger clone, and no base qualities were kept.

This sequence uses TRBV10-3 and TRBJ2-4, with no confident D gene call. This clonotype was obtained from an adult with an advanced solid tumor such as melanoma, head and neck, liver or kidney cancer. The sample in question was CD4+ or CD8+ T cells sorted from blood, obtained in a trial of the OX40 agonist ivuxolimab. CDR3 sequence: CAISESQLNIQYF. The nucleotides are TGTGCCATCAGTGAGAGCCAGCTTAACATTCAGTACTTC.